The clone carrying this TCR beta chain came up a few times. Its specificity is unknown. The sample has other DNA sequences that encode this CDR3 too. These data originate in a study of beta chain features in type 1 diabetes. Study context: Cell yields, age and gender were similar between patients and healthy donors. General study results and limits: TCRB CDR3s from Type 1 diabetes patients were moderately but significantly shorter in all four CD4+ subsets.

Expressed TCRB transcripts got sequenced, as all isolated RNA was reverse transcribed. The read count averaged about 3.57 million across naive, central memory and regulatory T cell samples. TCRdb's copy holds only in-frame clones and misses some; the assay was immunoSEQ multiplex PCR. The table shows over 600,000 clones, with around an eighth occurring only once. The source material was naive CD4+ T cells from blood. The clonotype originates from a man aged 30-40 years with type 1 diabetes.

CDR3 DNA: TGTGCCAGCAGTTTTTCTTACGAGCAGTACTTC. The encoded protein is CASSFSYEQYF. This chain uses TRBV28 with TRBJ2-7; D is undetermined. Germline V lookup: CDR1 MDHEN, CDR2 SYDVKM. CDR3 length: 11 residues. V lost 3 bases, J lost 4 bases, and 4 bases lay in between.